The rows below give T cell receptor beta chains drawn from one sample of a study of shared T cell receptors in the human thymus. TCRdb keeps only in-frame clones here, not all; method: immunoSEQ multiplex PCR. The repertoire holds hundreds of thousands of clones, with 70% to 90% as singletons. The same specimen was also included in a second study, on human thymus T cells.

The sequencing input was thymocytes. These receptors were taken from a boy under two years old with a congenital heart defect. The CDR3 runs from the conserved cysteine through the conserved F or W. A D gene is named only where the DNA matches it firmly. Clone sizes are given selectively: once, few, many, or a class where the clone is expanded.

v_gene	j_gene	d_gene	abundance	CDR3nt	CDR3aa
TRBV27	TRBJ2-1	-	-	TGTGCCAGCAGTTTCCGGGACTTCGATAGAGAGCAGTTCTTC	CASSFRDFDREQFF
TRBV21-1	TRBJ1-1	-	-	TGTGCCAGCAGCCGATGGGAGCCGGGATACTGGAACACTGAAGCTTTCTTT	CASSRWEPGYWNTEAFF
TRBV10-3	TRBJ1-5	TRBD1	-	TGTGCCATCAGTGAGTTACAGGGGCCTCAGCCCCAGCATTTT	CAISELQGPQPQHF
TRBV29-1	TRBJ2-5	TRBD1	-	TGCAGCGTTAGGAGTGACAGGGCCGAAGAGACCCAGTACTTC	CSVRSDRAEETQYF
TRBV27	TRBJ2-5	-	-	TGTGCCAGCGGTCCGGTGGAGACCCAGTACTTC	CASGPVETQYF
TRBV27	TRBJ2-3	-	-	TGTGCCAGCAGTTTAGGCGGCCGACCCTATTTTACGCAGTATTTT	CASSLGGRPYFTQYF
TRBV21-1	TRBJ2-3	-	-	TGTGCCAGCAGCAAGGCGTATTTT	CASSKAYF
TRBV15	TRBJ2-3	-	-	TGTGCCACCGGATGGAAGACAGATCCGACAGATACGCAGTATTTT	CATGWKTDPTDTQYF
TRBV27	TRBJ2-6	-	-	TGTGCCAGCAGTCCGGGATTTGGGGCCAACGTCCTGACTTTC	CASSPGFGANVLTF
TRBV5-6	TRBJ2-4	TRBD1	few	TGTGCCAGCAGCTTGCACAGGGGGGTTGGGGTAGCCAAAAACATTCAGTACTTC	CASSLHRGVGVAKNIQYF
TRBV28	TRBJ1-5	-	-	TGTGCCAGCACCCGAGGTGGAGGGTATAGCAATCAGCCCCAGCATTTT	CASTRGGGYSNQPQHF
TRBV7-4	TRBJ2-1	TRBD2	-	TGTGCCAGCAGCTTAGAGGGGGTTGCTAGCGGGATGTATGAGCAGTTCTTC	CASSLEGVASGMYEQFF
TRBV14	TRBJ2-7	TRBD2	-	TGTGCCAGCAGCCAAGCTGGAGGACTAGCGATTCGGTACTTC	CASSQAGGLAIRYF
TRBV6-1	TRBJ1-1	TRBD1	-	TGTGCCAGCGACAGGGGGCTGGACACTGAAGCTTTCTTT	CASDRGLDTEAFF
TRBV4-2	TRBJ2-7	-	-	TGTGCCAGCAGCCAAGATCATCCTAGTGGTTTGAGGGAGCAGTACTTC	CASSQDHPSGLREQYF
TRBV4-3	TRBJ2-7	-	-	TGCGCCAGCAGCCAAGATCCCGGTAGGGGTTCTTACGAGCAGTACTTC	CASSQDPGRGSYEQYF
TRBV4-3	TRBJ2-1	TRBD2	-	TGCGCCAGCAGCCAAGACGGGACTAGCGGGAGGCTAACCTACAATGAGCAGTTCTTC	CASSQDGTSGRLTYNEQFF
TRBV9	TRBJ2-3	TRBD1	-	TGTGCCAGCAGCGCAGGGACAGGGGATAACACAGATACGCAGTATTTT	CASSAGTGDNTDTQYF
TRBV15	TRBJ2-1	TRBD2	few	TGTGCCACCAGCAGAGTGGGACTAGCGGAGCCCTACAATGAGCAGTTCTTC	CATSRVGLAEPYNEQFF
TRBV2	TRBJ1-5	TRBD1	-	TGTGCCAGCAGAGGACAGGGAAGGGGCCGGGTTAGCAATCAGCCCCAGCATTTT	CASRGQGRGRVSNQPQHF
TRBV19	TRBJ2-5	-	-	TGTGCCAGTAGTCGTTACAGCCAAGAGACCCAGTACTTC	CASSRYSQETQYF
TRBV5-1	TRBJ2-5	TRBD1	-	TGCGCCAGCAGCTTGACGGGGACAGGGAGGGAGACCCAGTACTTC	CASSLTGTGRETQYF
TRBV10-3	TRBJ2-3	-	-	TGTGCCATTGCCGGACTCGCGGGCACAGATACGCAGTATTTT	CAIAGLAGTDTQYF
TRBV6-6	TRBJ2-7	TRBD2	-	TGTGCCAGCAGGCACGTCCCAAGCGGGAGCTCCTACGAGCAGTACTTC	CASRHVPSGSSYEQYF
TRBV27	TRBJ1-2	-	-	TGTGCCAGCAGACCGATCAGGGCGGCCGGTAACTATGGCTACACCTTC	CASRPIRAAGNYGYTF
TRBV19	TRBJ2-7	TRBD1	-	TGTGCCAGTAGTATTGTGGGGACAGGGGGCAGGATAGAACCCTACGAGCAGTACTTC	CASSIVGTGGRIEPYEQYF
TRBV7-8	TRBJ2-7	-	-	TGTGCCAGCAGCTTTCAAACCTTAGGACAGTCCTACGAGCAGTACTTC	CASSFQTLGQSYEQYF
TRBV6-1	TRBJ1-1	-	-	TGTGCCAGCAGTGAAGCTGGGCAGGGGCACACTGAAGCTTTCTTT	CASSEAGQGHTEAFF
TRBV25-1	TRBJ1-2	-	-	TGTGTCCAACCGGGTAGGGAGGGCGTCCCGCCCGTTGGCTACACCTTC	CVQPGREGVPPVGYTF
TRBV29-1	TRBJ2-1	-	-	TGCAGCGTTGAAGATCACCTTTTAGGTAGCTTCTGGAATGAGCAGTTCTTC	CSVEDHLLGSFWNEQFF
TRBV11-2	TRBJ2-1	TRBD2	-	TGTGCCAGCAGCCCCCGCCTGATAAGCGGGAGGTCCCACGGGGAGCAGTTCTTC	CASSPRLISGRSHGEQFF
TRBV27	TRBJ1-5	-	-	TGTGCCAGCAGTTTCTCTACAGGCAGTCAAGGGCCCCTAAATCAGCCCCAGCATTTT	CASSFSTGSQGPLNQPQHF
TRBV4-3	TRBJ2-7	-	-	TGCGCCAGCAGCCAAAAGATTGCGGGGGCCCCCTACTACGAGCAGTACTTC	CASSQKIAGAPYYEQYF
TRBV28	TRBJ1-1	TRBD1	few	TGTGCCAGCACCAACAGGGGGGACAGGGAGAAGGCTTTCTTT	CASTNRGDREKAFF
TRBV5-1	TRBJ2-2	-	few	TGCGCCAGCAGCTCCAAACATCCCCCCCAGGGTTCCACCGGGGAGCTGTTTTTT	CASSSKHPPQGSTGELFF
TRBV28	TRBJ1-2	-	-	TGTGCCAGCAGCCAGCCGGGGGGCGGGTACAACTATGGCTACACCTTC	CASSQPGGGYNYGYTF
TRBV4-2	TRBJ2-7	TRBD2	-	TGTGCCAGCAGCCAAGTGGGGGGGAGGGAAAATTGCGAGCAGTACTTC	CASSQVGGRENCEQYF